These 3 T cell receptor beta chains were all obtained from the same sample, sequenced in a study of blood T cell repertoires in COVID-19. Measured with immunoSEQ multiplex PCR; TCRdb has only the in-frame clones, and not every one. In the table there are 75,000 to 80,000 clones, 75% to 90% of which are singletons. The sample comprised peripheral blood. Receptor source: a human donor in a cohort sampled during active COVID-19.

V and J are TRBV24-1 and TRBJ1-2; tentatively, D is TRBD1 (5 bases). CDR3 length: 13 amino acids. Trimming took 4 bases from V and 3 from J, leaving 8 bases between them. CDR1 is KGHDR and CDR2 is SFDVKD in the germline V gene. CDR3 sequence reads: CATSDQGYYGYTF. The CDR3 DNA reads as TGTGCCACCAGTGACCAGGGATACTATGGCTACACCTTC.

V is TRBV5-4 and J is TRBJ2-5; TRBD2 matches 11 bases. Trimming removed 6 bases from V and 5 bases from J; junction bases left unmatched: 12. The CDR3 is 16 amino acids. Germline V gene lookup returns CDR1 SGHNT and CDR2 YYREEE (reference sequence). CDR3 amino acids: CASTTTSGGRGETQYF. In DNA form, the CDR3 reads TGTGCCAGCACCACAACTAGCGGGGGTAGGGGGGAGACCCAGTACTTC.

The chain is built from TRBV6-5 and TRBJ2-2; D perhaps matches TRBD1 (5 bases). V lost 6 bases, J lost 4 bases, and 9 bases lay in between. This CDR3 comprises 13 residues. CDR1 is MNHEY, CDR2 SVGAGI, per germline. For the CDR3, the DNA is TGTGCCAGCAGCCCAGGGTTCACCGGGGAGCTGTTTTTT. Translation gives CASSPGFTGELFF.